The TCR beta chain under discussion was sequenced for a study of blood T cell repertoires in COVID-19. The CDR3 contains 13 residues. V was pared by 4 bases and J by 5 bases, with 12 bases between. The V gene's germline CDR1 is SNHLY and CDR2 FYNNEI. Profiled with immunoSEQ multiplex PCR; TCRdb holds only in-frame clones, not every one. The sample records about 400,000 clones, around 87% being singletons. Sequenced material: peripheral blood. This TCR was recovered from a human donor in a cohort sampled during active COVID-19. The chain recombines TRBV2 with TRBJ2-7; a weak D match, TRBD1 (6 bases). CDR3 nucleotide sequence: TGTGCCAGCAGTGCGGCAGGGGTGGACGAGCAGTACTTC. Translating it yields CASSAAGVDEQYF.